This is a list of T cell receptor beta chains from one sample in a study of OX40 agonist ivuxolimab in advanced cancers. Clones were sequenced by immunoSEQ multiplex PCR, and TCRdb holds only the in-frame ones, with some missing. The table lists some 100,000 clones, roughly nine tenths of them singletons. The input for sequencing was CD4+ or CD8+ T cells sorted from blood, taken in a trial of the OX40 agonist ivuxolimab. Receptors were obtained from an adult with an advanced solid tumor such as melanoma, head and neck, liver or kidney cancer. CDR3s include the opening cysteine and the closing phenylalanine or tryptophan. D genes are given only for firm matches. Clone size appears in some rows only: once, few, many, or a class for an expanded clone.

abundance: NA
d_gene: TRBD2
j_gene: TRBJ2-1
v_gene: TRBV5-5
CDR3aa: CASSMIIAGRSYNEQFF
CDR3nt: TGTGCCAGCAGCATGATTATAGCGGGACGATCTTACAATGAGCAGTTCTTC

abundance: NA
d_gene: NA
j_gene: TRBJ1-5
v_gene: TRBV28
CDR3aa: CAIRSPMGNQPQHF
CDR3nt: TGTGCCATCCGATCCCCGATGGGCAATCAGCCCCAGCATTTT

abundance: once
d_gene: NA
j_gene: TRBJ2-6
v_gene: TRBV7-1
CDR3aa: CASSRADHEDKVGTF
CDR3nt: TGTGCCAGCAGCCGGGCCGATCACGAGGACAAAGTCGGGACTTTC

abundance: NA
d_gene: NA
j_gene: TRBJ2-1
v_gene: TRBV5-4
CDR3aa: CASSLSNEQFF
CDR3nt: TGTGCCAGCAGCTTATCCAATGAGCAGTTCTTC

abundance: NA
d_gene: NA
j_gene: TRBJ2-1
v_gene: TRBV18
CDR3aa: CASSSGSYNEQFF
CDR3nt: TGTGCCAGCTCATCGGGCTCCTACAATGAGCAGTTCTTC

abundance: NA
d_gene: NA
j_gene: TRBJ2-7
v_gene: TRBV21-1
CDR3aa: CASSKVDRTSGYEQYF
CDR3nt: TGTGCCAGCAGCAAAGTTGACCGGACAAGCGGCTACGAGCAGTACTTC

abundance: few
d_gene: TRBD2
j_gene: TRBJ2-2
v_gene: TRBV2
CDR3aa: CASSETSGKGELFF
CDR3nt: TGTGCCAGCAGTGAGACTAGCGGGAAGGGGGAGCTGTTTTTT

abundance: NA
d_gene: NA
j_gene: TRBJ2-2
v_gene: TRBV29-1
CDR3aa: CSVVYGTNTGELFF
CDR3nt: TGCAGCGTTGTGTATGGAACAAACACCGGGGAGCTGTTTTTT

abundance: NA
d_gene: TRBD1
j_gene: TRBJ2-7
v_gene: TRBV4-3
CDR3aa: CASSLSGGTGDEQYF
CDR3nt: TGCGCCAGCAGCCTATCCGGGGGGACAGGGGACGAGCAGTACTTC

abundance: NA
d_gene: NA
j_gene: TRBJ2-1
v_gene: TRBV15
CDR3aa: CATSRGARGPLQSEQFF
CDR3nt: TGTGCCACCAGCAGAGGTGCGAGAGGTCCACTACAATCAGAGCAGTTCTTC

abundance: NA
d_gene: TRBD2
j_gene: TRBJ2-1
v_gene: TRBV28
CDR3aa: CASELAGGYNEQFF
CDR3nt: TGTGCCAGCGAGTTAGCGGGAGGTTACAATGAGCAGTTCTTC

abundance: few
d_gene: NA
j_gene: TRBJ1-1
v_gene: TRBV28
CDR3aa: CASRGTFEAFF
CDR3nt: TGTGCCAGCAGAGGAACATTTGAAGCTTTCTTT

abundance: NA
d_gene: NA
j_gene: TRBJ2-7
v_gene: TRBV7-9
CDR3aa: CASSLIGGEQYF
CDR3nt: TGTGCCAGCAGCTTAATCGGTGGCGAGCAGTACTTC

abundance: NA
d_gene: NA
j_gene: TRBJ2-3
v_gene: TRBV2
CDR3aa: CASRRYYTDTQYF
CDR3nt: TGTGCCAGCAGGCGATATTACACAGATACGCAGTATTTT

abundance: NA
d_gene: TRBD1
j_gene: TRBJ2-1
v_gene: TRBV4-1
CDR3aa: CASSQGHRDRVGLRLNEQFF
CDR3nt: TGCGCCAGCAGCCAAGGACACCGGGACAGGGTTGGACTCCGCCTTAATGAGCAGTTCTTC

abundance: NA
d_gene: TRBD1
j_gene: TRBJ1-3
v_gene: TRBV10-3
CDR3aa: CATGQGAVGNTIYF
CDR3nt: TGTGCCACCGGACAGGGGGCAGTAGGAAACACCATATATTTT

abundance: NA
d_gene: NA
j_gene: TRBJ2-3
v_gene: TRBV19
CDR3aa: CASSIAREASTDTQYF
CDR3nt: TGTGCCAGTAGTATAGCCAGGGAGGCTAGCACAGATACGCAGTATTTT

abundance: NA
d_gene: NA
j_gene: TRBJ2-5
v_gene: TRBV28
CDR3aa: CASSFNRAETQYF
CDR3nt: TGTGCCAGCAGTTTCAACAGGGCAGAGACCCAGTACTTC

abundance: NA
d_gene: TRBD1
j_gene: TRBJ2-1
v_gene: TRBV14
CDR3aa: CASSQFFGQGDNEQFF
CDR3nt: TGTGCCAGCAGCCAATTTTTCGGACAGGGAGACAATGAGCAGTTCTTC

abundance: NA
d_gene: TRBD1
j_gene: TRBJ2-5
v_gene: TRBV2
CDR3aa: CASSEQGDSGETQYF
CDR3nt: TGTGCCAGCAGTGAACAGGGGGATTCGGGGGAGACCCAGTACTTC

abundance: NA
d_gene: TRBD1
j_gene: TRBJ2-3
v_gene: TRBV7-2
CDR3aa: CASSLWDSSTDTQYF
CDR3nt: TGTGCCAGCAGCCTCTGGGACAGTAGCACAGATACGCAGTATTTT

abundance: NA
d_gene: TRBD1
j_gene: TRBJ2-6
v_gene: TRBV19
CDR3aa: CASSIRGQATSGANVLTF
CDR3nt: TGTGCCAGTAGTATTCGGGGACAGGCAACCTCTGGGGCCAACGTCCTGACTTTC

abundance: NA
d_gene: NA
j_gene: TRBJ2-5
v_gene: TRBV4-1
CDR3aa: CASSQEGRFFQETQYF
CDR3nt: TGCGCCAGCAGCCAAGAAGGGAGGTTCTTTCAAGAGACCCAGTACTTC

abundance: once
d_gene: NA
j_gene: TRBJ2-7
v_gene: TRBV27
CDR3aa: CASSLLGSRSYEQYF
CDR3nt: TGTGCCAGCAGTTTATTAGGATCTCGCTCCTACGAGCAGTACTTC

abundance: NA
d_gene: NA
j_gene: TRBJ1-2
v_gene: TRBV7-9
CDR3aa: CASSHSGTSLGGYTF
CDR3nt: TGTGCCAGCAGCCACTCCGGGACATCCCTCGGCGGCTACACCTTC

abundance: few
d_gene: TRBD2
j_gene: TRBJ2-3
v_gene: TRBV6-5
CDR3aa: CASRRTSGSTDTQYF
CDR3nt: TGTGCCAGCAGAAGGACTAGCGGGAGCACAGATACGCAGTATTTT

abundance: NA
d_gene: NA
j_gene: TRBJ1-6
v_gene: TRBV25-1
CDR3aa: CASSEYGTENSPLHF
CDR3nt: TGTGCCAGCAGTGAATATGGGACTGAGAATTCACCCCTCCACTTT

abundance: NA
d_gene: TRBD1
j_gene: TRBJ2-1
v_gene: TRBV28
CDR3aa: CASSLTGGYYNEQFF
CDR3nt: TGTGCCAGCAGCTTGACAGGGGGCTATTACAATGAGCAGTTCTTC

abundance: NA
d_gene: NA
j_gene: TRBJ2-4
v_gene: TRBV7-9
CDR3aa: CASSWGTDIQYF
CDR3nt: TGTGCCAGCAGCTGGGGGACTGACATTCAGTACTTC

abundance: NA
d_gene: TRBD2
j_gene: TRBJ2-1
v_gene: TRBV27
CDR3aa: CASRLTGLATEQFF
CDR3nt: TGTGCCAGCAGACTGACGGGACTAGCGACTGAGCAGTTCTTC

abundance: NA
d_gene: NA
j_gene: TRBJ1-2
v_gene: TRBV11-1
CDR3aa: CASSLGSGDGYTF
CDR3nt: TGTGCCAGCAGCTTGGGCTCCGGCGATGGCTACACCTTC

abundance: NA
d_gene: NA
j_gene: TRBJ2-3
v_gene: TRBV11-2
CDR3aa: CASSLGYGLTDTQYF
CDR3nt: TGTGCCAGCAGCTTAGGGTACGGACTCACAGATACGCAGTATTTT

abundance: NA
d_gene: NA
j_gene: TRBJ2-7
v_gene: TRBV21-1
CDR3aa: CASSKLGRGQPYEQYF
CDR3nt: TGTGCCAGCAGCAAACTGGGCAGGGGGCAGCCGTACGAGCAGTACTTC

abundance: NA
d_gene: NA
j_gene: TRBJ2-5
v_gene: TRBV19
CDR3aa: CASSFTGQETQYF
CDR3nt: TGTGCCAGTAGTTTCACAGGCCAGGAGACCCAGTACTTC

abundance: NA
d_gene: NA
j_gene: TRBJ2-5
v_gene: TRBV15
CDR3aa: CATSSRAAGQETQYF
CDR3nt: TGTGCCACCAGCAGCCGAGCAGCGGGCCAAGAGACCCAGTACTTC

abundance: NA
d_gene: TRBD2
j_gene: TRBJ2-1
v_gene: TRBV4-3
CDR3aa: CASSQVTSGRHEQFF
CDR3nt: TGCGCCAGCAGCCAAGTCACTAGCGGGAGGCACGAGCAGTTCTTC

abundance: NA
d_gene: TRBD2
j_gene: TRBJ2-3
v_gene: TRBV7-3
CDR3aa: CASSKTSLVTDTQYF
CDR3nt: TGTGCCAGCAGCAAGACTAGCCTGGTCACAGATACGCAGTATTTT

abundance: NA
d_gene: TRBD1
j_gene: TRBJ2-1
v_gene: TRBV7-9
CDR3aa: CASSFSTGGYYNEQFF
CDR3nt: TGTGCCAGCAGCTTTAGCACAGGGGGGTACTACAATGAGCAGTTCTTC

abundance: NA
d_gene: NA
j_gene: TRBJ2-1
v_gene: TRBV11-2
CDR3aa: CASSALTGPGEQFF
CDR3nt: TGTGCCAGCAGCGCACTCACAGGGCCGGGAGAGCAGTTCTTC

abundance: NA
d_gene: NA
j_gene: TRBJ2-2
v_gene: TRBV7-7
CDR3aa: CASRRTTGTGELFF
CDR3nt: TGTGCCAGCAGACGCACCACCGGTACCGGGGAGCTGTTTTTT

abundance: NA
d_gene: NA
j_gene: TRBJ2-2
v_gene: TRBV9
CDR3aa: CASSVQSSGGELFF
CDR3nt: TGTGCCAGCAGCGTTCAGTCGTCTGGCGGGGAGCTGTTTTTT

abundance: NA
d_gene: NA
j_gene: TRBJ2-1
v_gene: TRBV5-1
CDR3aa: CASSQTGRAYNEQFF
CDR3nt: TGCGCCAGCAGTCAGACAGGGAGGGCCTACAATGAGCAGTTCTTC

abundance: NA
d_gene: TRBD1
j_gene: TRBJ2-5
v_gene: TRBV6-1
CDR3aa: CASSGTGAKHGGETQYF
CDR3nt: TGTGCCAGCAGTGGGACAGGGGCCAAACACGGGGGGGAGACCCAGTACTTC

abundance: few
d_gene: NA
j_gene: TRBJ1-2
v_gene: TRBV20-1
CDR3aa: CSASRLDGYTF
CDR3nt: TGCAGTGCTAGCCGTTTGGATGGCTACACCTTC

abundance: NA
d_gene: TRBD1
j_gene: TRBJ2-5
v_gene: TRBV7-9
CDR3aa: CASSSRTGGWETQYF
CDR3nt: TGTGCCAGCAGCTCCCGGACAGGGGGCTGGGAGACCCAGTACTTC

abundance: NA
d_gene: TRBD2
j_gene: TRBJ2-1
v_gene: TRBV6-6
CDR3aa: CASRPLAGAWNEQFF
CDR3nt: TGTGCCAGCAGACCCCTAGCGGGAGCCTGGAATGAGCAGTTCTTC

abundance: NA
d_gene: NA
j_gene: TRBJ2-3
v_gene: TRBV18
CDR3aa: CASSLTEGTDTQYF
CDR3nt: TGTGCCAGCTCATTGACAGAAGGCACAGATACGCAGTATTTT

abundance: NA
d_gene: TRBD2
j_gene: TRBJ2-1
v_gene: TRBV7-2
CDR3aa: CASSLTGTSGDNEQFF
CDR3nt: TGTGCCAGCAGCCTTACCGGGACTAGCGGGGACAATGAGCAGTTCTTC

abundance: once
d_gene: NA
j_gene: TRBJ2-3
v_gene: TRBV9
CDR3aa: CASSVLAPDTQYF
CDR3nt: TGTGCCAGCAGCGTGCTAGCGCCAGATACGCAGTATTTT

abundance: NA
d_gene: NA
j_gene: TRBJ1-3
v_gene: TRBV7-8
CDR3aa: CASSQQFSGNTIYF
CDR3nt: TGTGCCAGCAGCCAACAGTTCTCTGGAAACACCATATATTTT

abundance: NA
d_gene: TRBD1
j_gene: TRBJ1-2
v_gene: TRBV28
CDR3aa: CASSYSGQYGYTF
CDR3nt: TGTGCCAGCAGTTACTCGGGACAGTATGGCTACACCTTC

abundance: NA
d_gene: NA
j_gene: TRBJ2-7
v_gene: TRBV7-2
CDR3aa: CASSLGGLSSYEQYF
CDR3nt: TGTGCCAGCAGCCTCGGAGGGTTAAGCTCCTACGAGCAGTACTTC

abundance: NA
d_gene: TRBD2
j_gene: TRBJ2-2
v_gene: TRBV10-3
CDR3aa: CAISGGLAGVSGELFF
CDR3nt: TGTGCCATCAGTGGGGGACTAGCGGGAGTTTCCGGGGAGCTGTTTTTT

abundance: NA
d_gene: NA
j_gene: TRBJ2-2
v_gene: TRBV4-3
CDR3aa: CASSRQGNTGELFF
CDR3nt: TGCGCCAGCAGCCGGCAGGGTAACACCGGGGAGCTGTTTTTT

abundance: NA
d_gene: NA
j_gene: TRBJ2-3
v_gene: TRBV7-2
CDR3aa: CASLRGQQRSTDTQYF
CDR3nt: TGTGCCAGCCTAAGGGGCCAACAGAGATCCACAGATACGCAGTATTTT

abundance: NA
d_gene: TRBD2
j_gene: TRBJ2-2
v_gene: TRBV30
CDR3aa: CAWSARGGTGELFF
CDR3nt: TGTGCCTGGAGTGCTCGGGGGGGCACCGGGGAGCTGTTTTTT

abundance: NA
d_gene: NA
j_gene: TRBJ2-1
v_gene: TRBV30
CDR3aa: CAWIRNDIFSSYNEQFF
CDR3nt: TGTGCCTGGATTAGGAACGACATTTTCAGCTCCTACAATGAGCAGTTCTTC

abundance: once
d_gene: TRBD2
j_gene: TRBJ2-1
v_gene: TRBV11-2
CDR3aa: CASSPRTSHEQFF
CDR3nt: TGTGCCAGCAGCCCGAGGACTAGCCATGAGCAGTTCTTC

abundance: NA
d_gene: TRBD1
j_gene: TRBJ1-2
v_gene: TRBV7-3
CDR3aa: CASIQQGPNYGYTF
CDR3nt: TGTGCCAGCATACAACAGGGGCCCAACTATGGCTACACCTTC

abundance: few
d_gene: NA
j_gene: TRBJ1-5
v_gene: TRBV18
CDR3aa: CASSQFDAGSLGDQPQHF
CDR3nt: TGTGCCAGCTCACAATTTGACGCTGGGAGTTTGGGCGATCAGCCCCAGCATTTT